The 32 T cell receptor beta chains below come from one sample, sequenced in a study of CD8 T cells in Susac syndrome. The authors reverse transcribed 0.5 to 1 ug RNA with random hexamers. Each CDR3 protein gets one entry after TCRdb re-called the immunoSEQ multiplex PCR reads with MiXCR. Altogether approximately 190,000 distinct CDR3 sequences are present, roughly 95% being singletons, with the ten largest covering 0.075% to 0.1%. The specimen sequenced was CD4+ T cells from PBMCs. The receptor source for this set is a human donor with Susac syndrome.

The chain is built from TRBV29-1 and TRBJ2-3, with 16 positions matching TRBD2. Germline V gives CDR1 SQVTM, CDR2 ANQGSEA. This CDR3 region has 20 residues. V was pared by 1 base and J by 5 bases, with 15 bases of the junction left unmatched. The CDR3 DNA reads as TGCAGCGTTGAAGGTTATTCCGGGACTAGCGGGGGGGCGCTTATAGATACGCAGTATTTT. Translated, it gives CSVEGYSGTSGGALIDTQYF.

In DNA, the CDR3 is TGTGCCAGCTCACCATCCCAGGGGGGCTACGAGCAGTACTTC. Translating it yields CASSPSQGGYEQYF. The chain joins TRBV18 to TRBJ2-7; D is possibly TRBD1 (7 bases). Germline values: CDR1 KGHSH, CDR2 LQKENI. This CDR3 contains 14 residues. With 2 bases removed from V and 3 bases from J, the gap between germline ends came to 11 bases. Supplemented by reference TRBV18 and TRBJ2-7, the full variable domain reads NAGVMQNPRHLVRRRGQEARLRCSPMKGHSHVYWYRQLPEEGLKFMVYLQKENIIDESGMPKERFSAEFPKEGPSILRIQQVVRGDSAAYFCASSPSQGGYEQYFGPGTRLTVT.

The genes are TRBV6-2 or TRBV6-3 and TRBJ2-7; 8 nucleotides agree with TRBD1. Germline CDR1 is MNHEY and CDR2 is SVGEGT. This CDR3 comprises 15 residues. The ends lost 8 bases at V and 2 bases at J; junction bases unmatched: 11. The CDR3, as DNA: TGTGCCAGCTTTTCGTGGGGACAGGAGACCTACGAGCAGTACTTC. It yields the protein CASFSWGQETYEQYF.

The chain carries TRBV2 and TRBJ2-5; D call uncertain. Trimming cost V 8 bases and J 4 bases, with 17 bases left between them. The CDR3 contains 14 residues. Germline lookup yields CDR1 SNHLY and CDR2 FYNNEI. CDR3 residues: CASAPLGSPETQYF. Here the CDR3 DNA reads TGTGCCAGCGCACCCTTGGGTAGCCCAGAGACCCAGTACTTC.

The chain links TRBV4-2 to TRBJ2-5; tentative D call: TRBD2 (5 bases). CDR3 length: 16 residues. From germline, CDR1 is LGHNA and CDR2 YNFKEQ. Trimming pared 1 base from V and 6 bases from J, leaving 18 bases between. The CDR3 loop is CASSQAFERFKKTQYF. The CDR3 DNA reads TGTGCCAGCAGCCAAGCATTTGAGCGGTTTAAAAAGACCCAGTACTTC.

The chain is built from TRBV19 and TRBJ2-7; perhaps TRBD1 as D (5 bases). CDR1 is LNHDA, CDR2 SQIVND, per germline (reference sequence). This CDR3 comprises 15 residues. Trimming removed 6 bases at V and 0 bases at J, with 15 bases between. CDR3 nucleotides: TGTGCCAGTAGCCCAGGGCCCGACAGCTCCTACGAGCAGTACTTC. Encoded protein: CASSPGPDSSYEQYF.

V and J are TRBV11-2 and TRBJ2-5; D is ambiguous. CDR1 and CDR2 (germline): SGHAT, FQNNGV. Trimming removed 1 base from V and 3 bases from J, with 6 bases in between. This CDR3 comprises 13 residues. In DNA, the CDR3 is TGTGCCAGCAGCTTAGCGTGGGAAGAGACCCAGTACTTC. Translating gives CASSLAWEETQYF.

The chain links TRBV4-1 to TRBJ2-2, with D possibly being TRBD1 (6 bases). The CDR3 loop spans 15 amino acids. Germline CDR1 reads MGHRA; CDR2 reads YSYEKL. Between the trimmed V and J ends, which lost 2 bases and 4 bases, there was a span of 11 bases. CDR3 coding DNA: TGCGCCAGCAGCCAATCAGGGGCGGGCACCGGGGAGCTGTTTTTT. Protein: CASSQSGAGTGELFF.

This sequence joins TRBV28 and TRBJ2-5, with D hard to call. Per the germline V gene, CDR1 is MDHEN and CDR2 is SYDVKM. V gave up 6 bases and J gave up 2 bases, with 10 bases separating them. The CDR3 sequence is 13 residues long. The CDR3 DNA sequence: TGTGCCAGCAGGGAGCATTCTCAAGAGACCCAGTACTTC. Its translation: CASREHSQETQYF. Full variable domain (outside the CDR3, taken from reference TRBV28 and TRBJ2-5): DVKVTQSSRYLVKRTGEKVFLECVQDMDHENMFWYRQDPGLGLRLIYFSYDVKMKEKGDIPEGYSVSREKKERFSLILESASTNQTSMYLCASREHSQETQYFGPGTRLLVL.

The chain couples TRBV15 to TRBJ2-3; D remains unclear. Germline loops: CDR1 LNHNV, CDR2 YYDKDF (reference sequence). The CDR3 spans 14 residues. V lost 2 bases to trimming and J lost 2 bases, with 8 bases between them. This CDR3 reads CATSRRAYTDTQYF. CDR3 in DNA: TGTGCCACCAGCAGAAGGGCCTACACAGATACGCAGTATTTT.

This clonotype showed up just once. CDR3 amino acids: CSVAPTTGRDGYTF. CDR3 sequence (DNA): TGCAGCGTTGCCCCTACGACAGGGAGAGATGGCTACACCTTC. The rearrangement joins TRBV29-1 to TRBJ1-2; 7 bases fit TRBD1. This CDR3 spans 14 amino acids. Germline V lookup: CDR1 SQVTM, CDR2 ANQGSEA. The J segment lost 6 bases and the V segment lost 4 bases, leaving 11 bases of the junction unmatched.

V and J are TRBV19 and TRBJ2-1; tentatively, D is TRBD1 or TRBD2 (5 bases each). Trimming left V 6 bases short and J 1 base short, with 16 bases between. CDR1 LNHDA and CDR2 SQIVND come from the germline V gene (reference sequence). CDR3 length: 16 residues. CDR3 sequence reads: CASRERAGWSYNEQFF. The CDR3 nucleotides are TGTGCCAGTAGGGAGAGGGCAGGGTGGTCCTACAATGAGCAGTTCTTC. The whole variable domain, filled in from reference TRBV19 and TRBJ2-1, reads DGGITQSPKYLFRKEGQNVTLSCEQNLNHDAMYWYRQDPGQGLRLIYYSQIVNDFQKGDIAEGYSVSREKKESFPLTVTSAQKNPTAFYLCASRERAGWSYNEQFFGPGTRLTVL.

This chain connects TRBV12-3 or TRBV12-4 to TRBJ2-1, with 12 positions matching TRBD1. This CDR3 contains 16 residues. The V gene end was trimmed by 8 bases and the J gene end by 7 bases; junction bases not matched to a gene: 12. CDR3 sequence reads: CASRPRGTGGPNEQFF. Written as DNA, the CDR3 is TGTGCCAGCCGTCCGCGGGGGACAGGGGGCCCTAATGAGCAGTTCTTC.

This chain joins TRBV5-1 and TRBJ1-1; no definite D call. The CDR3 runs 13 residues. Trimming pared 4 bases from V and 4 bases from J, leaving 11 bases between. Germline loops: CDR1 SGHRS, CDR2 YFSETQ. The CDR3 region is CASSALEGTEAFF. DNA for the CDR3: TGCGCCAGCAGCGCCCTGGAAGGCACTGAAGCTTTCTTT.

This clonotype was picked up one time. The CDR3 region is CASGLVGRSNYGYTF. CDR3 DNA sequence: TGTGCTAGTGGTTTGGTGGGCCGTTCTAACTATGGCTACACCTTC. The chain joins TRBV12-5 to TRBJ1-2; D call uncertain. Germline CDR1 reads LGHNT; CDR2 reads FRNRAP. Deletions cut 0 bases from V and 0 bases from J, with 8 bases between. The CDR3 consists of 15 residues.

The CDR3 here is CAISEGPAGREETQYF. CDR3 coding DNA: TGTGCCATCAGTGAAGGCCCAGCGGGGAGGGAAGAGACCCAGTACTTC. The V gene is TRBV10-3, the J gene TRBJ2-5; the match to TRBD2 covers 7 bases. Trimming cost V 3 bases and J 3 bases; bases outside gene matches: 10. Per the germline V gene, CDR1 is ENHRY and CDR2 is SYGVKD. The CDR3 runs to 16 residues.

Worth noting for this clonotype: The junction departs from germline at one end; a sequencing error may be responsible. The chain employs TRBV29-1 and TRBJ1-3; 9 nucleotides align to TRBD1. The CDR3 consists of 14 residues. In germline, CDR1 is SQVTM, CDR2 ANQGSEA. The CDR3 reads CSAGQGNSENTIYF. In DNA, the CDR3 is TGCAGCGCCGGACAGGGGAACTCTGAAAACACCATATATTTT.

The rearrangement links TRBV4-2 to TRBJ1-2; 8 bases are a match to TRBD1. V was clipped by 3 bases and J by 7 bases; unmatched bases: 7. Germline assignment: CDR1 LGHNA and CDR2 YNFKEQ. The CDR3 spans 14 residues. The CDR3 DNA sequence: TGTGCCAGCAGCCAGGACAGGGTTGTCGGTGGCTACACCTTC. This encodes CASSQDRVVGGYTF.

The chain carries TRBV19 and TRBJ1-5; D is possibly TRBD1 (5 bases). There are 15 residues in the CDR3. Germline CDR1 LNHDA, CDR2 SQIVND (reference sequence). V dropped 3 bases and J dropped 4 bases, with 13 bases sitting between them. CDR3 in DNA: TGTGCCAGTAGTATGGGGGGGTTTTCTAATCAGCCCCAGCATTTT. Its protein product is CASSMGGFSNQPQHF.

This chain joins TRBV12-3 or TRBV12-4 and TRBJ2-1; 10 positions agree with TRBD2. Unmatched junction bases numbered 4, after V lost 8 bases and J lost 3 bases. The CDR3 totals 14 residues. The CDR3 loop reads CASRSGGNYNEQFF. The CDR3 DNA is TGTGCCAGCCGTAGCGGGGGGAACTACAATGAGCAGTTCTTC.

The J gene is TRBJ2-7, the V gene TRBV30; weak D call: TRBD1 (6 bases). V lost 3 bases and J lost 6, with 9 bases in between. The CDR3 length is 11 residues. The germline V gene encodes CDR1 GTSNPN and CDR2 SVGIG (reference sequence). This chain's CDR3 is CAWSQDSEQYF. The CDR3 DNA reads TGTGCCTGGAGCCAGGACAGCGAGCAGTACTTC. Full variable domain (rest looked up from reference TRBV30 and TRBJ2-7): SQTIHQWPATLVQPVGSPLSLECTVEGTSNPNLYWYRQAAGRGLQLLFYSVGIGQISSEVPQNLSASRPQDRQFILSSKKLLLSDSGFYLCAWSQDSEQYFGPGTRLTVT.

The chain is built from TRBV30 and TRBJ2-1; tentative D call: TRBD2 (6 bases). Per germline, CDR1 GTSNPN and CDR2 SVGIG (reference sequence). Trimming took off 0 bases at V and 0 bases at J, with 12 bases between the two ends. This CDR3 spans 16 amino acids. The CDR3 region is CAWSVRGGISYNEQFF. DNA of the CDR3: TGTGCCTGGAGTGTACGTGGGGGGATCTCCTACAATGAGCAGTTCTTC. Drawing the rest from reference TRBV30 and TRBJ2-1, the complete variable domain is SQTIHQWPATLVQPVGSPLSLECTVEGTSNPNLYWYRQAAGRGLQLLFYSVGIGQISSEVPQNLSASRPQDRQFILSSKKLLLSDSGFYLCAWSVRGGISYNEQFFGPGTRLTVL.

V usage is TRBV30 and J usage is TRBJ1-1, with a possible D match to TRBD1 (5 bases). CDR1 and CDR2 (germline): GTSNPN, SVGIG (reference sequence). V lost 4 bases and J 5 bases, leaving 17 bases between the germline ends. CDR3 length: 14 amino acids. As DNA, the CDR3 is TGTGCCTGGATCATTGGGGCAGGTGGGACTGAAGCTTTCTTT. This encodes CAWIIGAGGTEAFF.

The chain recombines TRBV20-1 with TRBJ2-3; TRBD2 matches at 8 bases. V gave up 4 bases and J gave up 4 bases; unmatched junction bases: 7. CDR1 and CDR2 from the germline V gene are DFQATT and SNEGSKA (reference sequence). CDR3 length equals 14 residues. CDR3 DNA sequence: TGCAGTGCTATAAGCGGGGGACCGGCAGATACGCAGTATTTT. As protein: CSAISGGPADTQYF.

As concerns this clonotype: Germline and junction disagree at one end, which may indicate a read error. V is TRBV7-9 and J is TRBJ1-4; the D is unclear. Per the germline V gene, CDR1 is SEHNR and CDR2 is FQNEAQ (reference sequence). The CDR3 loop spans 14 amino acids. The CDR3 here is CAGSFLGSNEKLFF. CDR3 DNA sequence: TGTGCCGGCAGCTTTTTGGGGTCTAATGAAAAACTGTTTTTT.

CDR3 in DNA: TGTGCCAGCAGCGTAGGTTCTAGCAGCGATACGCAGTATTTT. Protein product: CASSVGSSSDTQYF. The rearrangement links TRBV9 to TRBJ2-3; a possible D gene is TRBD2 (5 bases). Germline CDR1 and CDR2: SGDLS and YYNGEE. Trimming pared 0 bases from V and 6 bases from J, leaving 11 bases between. This CDR3 has 14 residues.

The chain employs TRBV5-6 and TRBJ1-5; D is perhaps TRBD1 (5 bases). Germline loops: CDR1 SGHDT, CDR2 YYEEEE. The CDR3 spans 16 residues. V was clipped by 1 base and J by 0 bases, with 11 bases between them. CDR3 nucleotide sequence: TGTGCCAGCAGCTTGATGGGGCAAAATAGCAATCAGCCCCAGCATTTT. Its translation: CASSLMGQNSNQPQHF.

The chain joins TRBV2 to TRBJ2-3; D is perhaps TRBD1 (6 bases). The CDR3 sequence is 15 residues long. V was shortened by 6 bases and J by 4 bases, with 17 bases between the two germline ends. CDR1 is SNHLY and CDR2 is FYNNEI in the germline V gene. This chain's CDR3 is CASRMRAGAADTQYF. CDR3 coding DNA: TGTGCCAGCAGAATGCGGGCAGGGGCGGCAGATACGCAGTATTTT.

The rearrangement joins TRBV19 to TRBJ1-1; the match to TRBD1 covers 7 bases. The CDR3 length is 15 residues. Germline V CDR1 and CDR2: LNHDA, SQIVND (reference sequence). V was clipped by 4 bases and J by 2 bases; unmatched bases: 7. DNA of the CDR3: TGTGCCAGTAGTAGGTTGACAGGGAGCAACACTGAAGCTTTCTTT. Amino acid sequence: CASSRLTGSNTEAFF.

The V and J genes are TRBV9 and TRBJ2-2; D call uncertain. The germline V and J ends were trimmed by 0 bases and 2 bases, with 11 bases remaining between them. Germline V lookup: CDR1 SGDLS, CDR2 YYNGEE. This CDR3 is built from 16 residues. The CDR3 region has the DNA TGTGCCAGCAGCGTAGGGTTAAGGGAAAACACCGGGGAGCTGTTTTTT. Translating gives CASSVGLRENTGELFF.

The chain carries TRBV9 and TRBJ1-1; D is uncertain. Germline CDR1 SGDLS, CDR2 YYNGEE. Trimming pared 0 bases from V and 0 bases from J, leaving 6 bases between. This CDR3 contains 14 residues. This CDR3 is CASSVGGMNTEAFF. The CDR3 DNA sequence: TGTGCCAGCAGCGTAGGTGGAATGAACACTGAAGCTTTCTTT.

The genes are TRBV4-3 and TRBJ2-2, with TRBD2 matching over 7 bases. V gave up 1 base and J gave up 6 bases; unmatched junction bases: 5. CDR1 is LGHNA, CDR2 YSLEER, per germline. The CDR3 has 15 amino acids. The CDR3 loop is CASSQVRGVAGELFF. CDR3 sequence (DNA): TGCGCCAGCAGCCAAGTACGGGGGGTAGCCGGGGAGCTGTTTTTT.